This paragraph covers one TCR beta chain sequence. This sample was taken from a study of blood T cell repertoires in COVID-19. About the research overall: The United States, Italy and Spain were the sources of the acute and convalescent COVID-19 samples. Sources were T cells, B-cell-depleted T cells, or PBMCs; the material itself was cDNA or gDNA.

Source study methods: By means of reference gene primer amplification, nucleated cell counts were estimated. Only in-frame clones appear in the TCRdb table, and some are missing; sequencing was by immunoSEQ multiplex PCR. Clone size and V and J calls were adopted from that table, with D and trimming inferred from the DNA. The sample gives tens of thousands of clones, around nine tenths of which show up once; just over 9.5% is in the top ten. The CDR3 spans 14 residues. Per germline, CDR1 LNHDA and CDR2 SQIVND (reference sequence). Trimming left V 5 bases short and J 5 bases short, with 13 bases between.

Sequencing was carried out using peripheral blood. The chain is built from TRBV19 and TRBJ2-1, with a possible D match to TRBD2 (6 bases). This clonotype was sampled from a man between 50 and 59 years old with active COVID-19. The CDR3 coding sequence is TGTGCCAGTAGTCACCGGGACTGGAACAATGAGCAGTTCTTC. It is translated as CASSHRDWNNEQFF.